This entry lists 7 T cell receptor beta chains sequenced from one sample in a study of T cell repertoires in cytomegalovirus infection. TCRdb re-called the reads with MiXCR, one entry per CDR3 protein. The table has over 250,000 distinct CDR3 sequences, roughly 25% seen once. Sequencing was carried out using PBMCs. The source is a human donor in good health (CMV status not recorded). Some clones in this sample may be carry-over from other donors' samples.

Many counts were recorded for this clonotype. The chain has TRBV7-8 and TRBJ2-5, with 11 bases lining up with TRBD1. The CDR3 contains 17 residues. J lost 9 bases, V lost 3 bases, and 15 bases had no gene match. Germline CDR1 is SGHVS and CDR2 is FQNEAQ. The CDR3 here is CASSLGSGTGGSWSQYF. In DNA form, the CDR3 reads TGTGCCAGCAGCTTGGGATCCGGGACAGGGGGAAGTTGGTCCCAGTACTTC.

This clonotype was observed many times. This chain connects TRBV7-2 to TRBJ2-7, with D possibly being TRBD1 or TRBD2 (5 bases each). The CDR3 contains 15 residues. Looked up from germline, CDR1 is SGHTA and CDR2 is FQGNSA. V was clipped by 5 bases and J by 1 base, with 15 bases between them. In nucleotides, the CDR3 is TGTGCCAGCAGCCCTCGGGACGGAATATCCTACGAGCAGTACTTC. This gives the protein CASSPRDGISYEQYF.

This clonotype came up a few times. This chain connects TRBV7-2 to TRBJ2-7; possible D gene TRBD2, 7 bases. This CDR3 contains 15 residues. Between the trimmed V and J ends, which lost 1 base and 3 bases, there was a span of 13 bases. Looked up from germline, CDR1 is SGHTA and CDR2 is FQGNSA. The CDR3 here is CASSLVGGANYEQYF. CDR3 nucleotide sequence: TGTGCCAGCAGCTTAGTTGGGGGGGCTAACTACGAGCAGTACTTC.

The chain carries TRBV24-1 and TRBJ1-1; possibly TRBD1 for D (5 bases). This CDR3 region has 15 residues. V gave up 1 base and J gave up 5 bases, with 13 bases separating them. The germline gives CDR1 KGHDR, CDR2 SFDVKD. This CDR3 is CATSDLSPGQTEAFF. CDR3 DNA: TGTGCCACCAGTGATTTATCCCCAGGGCAGACTGAAGCTTTCTTT.

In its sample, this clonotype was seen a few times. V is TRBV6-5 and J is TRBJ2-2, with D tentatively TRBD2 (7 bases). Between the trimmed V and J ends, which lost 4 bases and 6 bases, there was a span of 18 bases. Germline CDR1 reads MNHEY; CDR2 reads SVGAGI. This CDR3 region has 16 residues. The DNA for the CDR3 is TGTGCCAGCAGTTGGGGAGTGGGGGGGCCCCCCGGGGAGCTGTTTTTT. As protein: CASSWGVGGPPGELFF.

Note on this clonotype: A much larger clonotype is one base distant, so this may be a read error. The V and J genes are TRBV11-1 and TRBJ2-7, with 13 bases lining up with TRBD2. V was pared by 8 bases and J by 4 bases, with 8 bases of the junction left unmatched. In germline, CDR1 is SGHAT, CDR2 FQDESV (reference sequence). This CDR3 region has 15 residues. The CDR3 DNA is TGTGCCAGCTGCCAGACTAGCGGGGGGACTTACGAGCAGTACTTC. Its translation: CASCQTSGGTYEQYF.

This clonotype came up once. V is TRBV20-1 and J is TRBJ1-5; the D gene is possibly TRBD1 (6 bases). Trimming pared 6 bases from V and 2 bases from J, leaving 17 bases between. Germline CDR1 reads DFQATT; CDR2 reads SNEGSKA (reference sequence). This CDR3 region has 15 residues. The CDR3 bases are TGCAGTGCGGGACAAGCCTTGGGAGGCAATCAGCCCCAGCATTTT. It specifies CSAGQALGGNQPQHF.